This T cell receptor (beta chain) was observed in a study of blood T cell repertoires in COVID-19. For the study at large: The study drew acute and convalescent COVID-19 samples from the United States, Italy and Spain. From T cells, B-cell-depleted T cells, or PBMCs came the material, which was cDNA or gDNA.

Original handling: Amplification of reference gene primers provided the estimated nucleated cell counts. The assay was immunoSEQ multiplex PCR, and TCRdb's table has in-frame clones only and misses some. Clone size and the V and J calls come from that table; the DNA yielded D and trimming. The data hold about 180,000 clones, with approximately 85% observed a single time. The sequence was obtained from a woman aged 80 or older with acute or convalescent COVID-19. The sample taken for sequencing was peripheral blood.

CDR3 DNA sequence: TGTGCCATCAGCCTAGCGGGAGGGGGCAATGAGCAGTTCTTC. This encodes CAISLAGGGNEQFF. The chain links TRBV10-3 to TRBJ2-1, with 12 positions matching TRBD2. V lost 6 bases, J lost 6 bases, and 3 bases stayed unmatched. The CDR3 runs to 14 residues. Germline V gives CDR1 ENHRY, CDR2 SYGVKD.